The T cell receptor beta chain under discussion was sequenced for a study of blood T cells in healthy people across ages. Study-level points and caveats: The study found more naive CD4+ cells and higher diversity in long-lived than aged donors.

Total RNA extracted from each sample amounted to at least 5 micrograms. Combining a sample-barcoded 5' primer with a J-beta primer mix, a second PCR ran for about 6 to 12 cycles. Every single cDNA molecule received a tag from a template-switch adaptor with 12 random nucleotides. Via MiXCR, TCRdb re-called the 5' RACE reads, giving one row per CDR3 protein. The top ten clones hold roughly 30% of a sample with roughly 680,000 distinct CDR3 sequences, 45% to 50% of them seen once. The table lists this clonotype with a few counts. No antigen is known for it. The source of this sequence is a woman in her sixties or seventies in good health. Material for sequencing was blood.

CDR3 sequence (DNA): TGTGCCAGCAGTAAGGGCAGCTATACAGATACGCAGTATTTT. This codes for CASSKGSYTDTQYF. The rearrangement joins TRBV12-3 or TRBV12-4 to TRBJ2-3; D ambiguous. This CDR3 is 14 amino acids long. Trimming shortened V by 5 bases and J by 3 bases, and 12 bases separated the two germline ends.